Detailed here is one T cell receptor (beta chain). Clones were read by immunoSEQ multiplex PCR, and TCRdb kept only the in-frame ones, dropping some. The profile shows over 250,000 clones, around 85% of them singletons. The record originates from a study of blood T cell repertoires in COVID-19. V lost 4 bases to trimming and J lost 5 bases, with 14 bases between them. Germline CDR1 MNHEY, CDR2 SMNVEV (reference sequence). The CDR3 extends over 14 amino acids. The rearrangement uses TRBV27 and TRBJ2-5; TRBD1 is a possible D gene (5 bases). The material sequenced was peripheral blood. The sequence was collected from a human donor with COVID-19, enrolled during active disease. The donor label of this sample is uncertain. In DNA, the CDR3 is TGTGCCAGCAGTTCCCAGGGAATTCGGGAGACCCAGTACTTC. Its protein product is CASSSQGIRETQYF.